The 22 T cell receptor beta chains listed next were all sequenced from one sample in a study of beta chain features in type 1 diabetes listed by TCRdb under 2018. General conclusions and limits of the study: Type 1 diabetes patients showed a moderate but significant shortening of TCRB CDR3 length in all four CD4+ subsets.

These receptors' antigens are unknown. Receptors were amplified or captured by the immunoSEQ multiplex PCR assay. The High Capacity cDNA Reverse Transcription Kit was used to reverse transcribe all of the isolated RNA, meaning that expressed TCRB transcripts were what got sequenced. The clones in this table, taken by TCRdb from immuneACCESS, are in-frame only. Not every clone is retained; where verified, under half of the shortfall comes from an unresolved V gene, and the cause of the rest is unknown. Recorded for this sample are over 100,000 clones; roughly 17% of them occurred a single time. The top ten constitute 2% to 3% of the sample. The sequenced sample was central memory CD4+ T cells from blood. The receptors were sampled from a young man with type 1 diabetes.

This clone was seen more than once but under ten times. The same CDR3 arises from other DNA sequences in this sample as well. The genes are TRBV7-3 and TRBJ1-1; D remains unclear. The CDR3 covers 13 residues. Per germline, CDR1 SGHTA and CDR2 FQGTGA. The V end was cut by 5 bases, the J end by 3 bases, with 10 bases between. In DNA form, the CDR3 reads TGTGCCAGCAGCCTCAGTCGAGACACTGAAGCTTTCTTT. It translates to CASSLSRDTEAFF.

This clone was detected a few times. The V call is TRBV7-2, the J call TRBJ1-2; 7 bases agree with TRBD1. Germline V gene data show CDR1 as SGHTA and CDR2 as FQGNSA. The trim removed 5 bases at V and 4 bases at J, leaving 7 bases unmatched. This CDR3 spans 14 amino acids. The CDR3 sequence: CASSPDRRGYGYTF. CDR3 DNA: TGTGCCAGCAGCCCGGACAGGCGAGGCTATGGCTACACCTTC.

This clone appeared a few times. The chain is built from TRBV30 and TRBJ1-6; D is unresolved. V was cut by 5 bases and J by 14 bases, with 19 bases left in between. This CDR3 has 13 residues. Germline CDR1 GTSNPN, CDR2 SVGIG (reference sequence). The CDR3 is CAWGRGEPGALHF. The CDR3, as DNA: TGTGCCTGGGGCCGCGGGGAACCTGGGGCCCTCCACTTT.

In its sample, this clone was seen a few times. The V and J genes are TRBV18 and TRBJ1-2; D is uncertain. CDR3 size: 13 residues. V was cut by 8 bases and J by 5 bases, with 15 bases left in between. Germline loops: CDR1 KGHSH, CDR2 LQKENI. The CDR3 sequence: CASRETEGYGYTF. Here the CDR3 DNA reads TGTGCCAGCCGAGAGACGGAAGGGTATGGCTACACCTTC.

V gene TRBV27 combines with J gene TRBJ2-3; a possible D gene is TRBD1 (5 bases). V gave up 5 bases and J gave up 1 base, with 10 bases separating them. Germline assignment: CDR1 MNHEY and CDR2 SMNVEV (reference sequence). The CDR3 covers 14 residues. CDR3: CASSKQTGTDTQYF. The CDR3 bases are TGTGCCAGCAGTAAGCAGACAGGCACAGATACGCAGTATTTT.

This chain joins TRBV2 and TRBJ2-1; 8 bases match TRBD1. This CDR3 comprises 15 residues. Germline V gene sequence: CDR1 SNHLY, CDR2 FYNNEI. V lost 2 bases and J lost 3; bases outside the gene matches: 3. The CDR3 DNA reads TGTGCCAGCAGTGAACACAGGGGGGACTACAATGAGCAGTTCTTC. Translation gives CASSEHRGDYNEQFF.

For the CDR3, the DNA is TGTGCCAGCTCACCACGTGAGGGGAATCAGCCCCAGCATTTT. It codes for CASSPREGNQPQHF. The gene calls are TRBV18 and TRBJ1-5, with TRBD1 as a possible D gene (5 bases). The CDR3 is 14 residues long. V dropped 1 base and J dropped 4 bases, with 8 bases sitting between them. Germline V gene lookup returns CDR1 KGHSH and CDR2 LQKENI. The full variable domain, with the rest looked up from reference TRBV18 and TRBJ1-5, is NAGVMQNPRHLVRRRGQEARLRCSPMKGHSHVYWYRQLPEEGLKFMVYLQKENIIDESGMPKERFSAEFPKEGPSILRIQQVVRGDSAAYFCASSPREGNQPQHFGDGTRLSIL.

This clone was seen a handful of times. This sample includes further DNA sequences coding for the same CDR3. The V and J genes are TRBV2 and TRBJ2-3, with TRBD2 identical over 12 bases. The V gene end was trimmed by 6 bases and the J gene end by 1 base; junction bases not matched to a gene: 2. Per the germline V gene, CDR1 is SNHLY and CDR2 is FYNNEI. This CDR3 spans 15 amino acids. CDR3 nucleotide sequence: TGTGCCAGCAGGAGGACTAGCGGGGGCACAGATACGCAGTATTTT. Translating it yields CASRRTSGGTDTQYF.

This clone was detected only a few times. The chain is built from TRBV5-1 and TRBJ2-5; weak D call: TRBD2 (5 bases). This CDR3 has 13 amino acids. The V and J ends lost 5 bases and 4 bases respectively, with 12 bases between them. Germline values: CDR1 SGHRS, CDR2 YFSETQ. The CDR3 bases are TGCGCCAGCAGTCTCGGACTGGGAGAGACCCAGTACTTC. It is translated as CASSLGLGETQYF.

The sample holds many counts of this clone. This chain links TRBV7-9 with TRBJ1-5; the D is unclear. Germline V gene data show CDR1 as SEHNR and CDR2 as FQNEAQ (reference sequence). Trimming cost V 3 bases and J 3 bases, with 9 bases left between them. The CDR3 contains 14 residues. CDR3: CASSLGVDNQPQHF. The DNA of the CDR3 is TGTGCCAGCAGCTTGGGAGTAGACAATCAGCCCCAGCATTTT.

This clone showed up just a few times. This chain connects TRBV5-1 to TRBJ2-6; D not resolved. Trimming took off 7 bases at V and 0 bases at J, with 11 bases between the two ends. The CDR3 is made up of 15 amino acids. Looked up from germline, CDR1 is SGHRS and CDR2 is YFSETQ. The chain's CDR3 is CASSRLDSGANVLTF. The CDR3 region has the DNA TGCGCCAGCTCGCGGCTAGACTCTGGGGCCAACGTCCTGACTTTC.

The V and J genes are TRBV10-3 and TRBJ2-3, with D uncertain. With 6 bases removed from V and 4 bases from J, the gap between germline ends came to 11 bases. The CDR3 length is 13 residues. Germline V CDR1 and CDR2: ENHRY, SYGVKD. CDR3 amino acids: CAISRARPDTQYF. The CDR3 DNA follows: TGTGCCATCAGCCGGGCAAGACCAGATACGCAGTATTTT.

The chain carries TRBV25-1 and TRBJ2-5, with D unresolved. V dropped 4 bases and J dropped 4 bases, with 7 bases sitting between them. The CDR3 consists of 12 residues. Germline V gene data show CDR1 as MGHDK and CDR2 as SYGVNS. The CDR3 nucleotides are TGTGCCAGCAGTGGCCCTCCAGAGACCCAGTACTTC. This translates into CASSGPPETQYF.

The V gene is TRBV30, the J gene TRBJ1-6; D uncertain. The CDR3 extends over 14 amino acids. The germline V and J ends were trimmed by 2 bases and 6 bases, with 11 bases remaining between them. CDR1 and CDR2 from the germline V gene are GTSNPN and SVGIG (reference sequence). CDR3 in DNA: TGTGCCTGGAGTCTCACCCTGGGTAATTCACCCCTCCACTTT. Protein sequence: CAWSLTLGNSPLHF.

The chain links TRBV19 to TRBJ2-3, with TRBD2 matching over 8 bases. Germline V CDR1 and CDR2: LNHDA, SQIVND (reference sequence). The J segment lost 2 bases and the V segment lost 7 bases, leaving 5 bases of the junction unmatched. There are 14 residues in the CDR3. CDR3 amino acids: CASNMGLDTDTQYF. The CDR3, as DNA: TGTGCCAGTAACATGGGACTAGACACAGATACGCAGTATTTT.

This clone was detected only once. The chain has TRBV30 and TRBJ2-7, with D hard to call. Germline CDR1 is GTSNPN and CDR2 is SVGIG (reference sequence). V was cut by 3 bases and J by 2 bases, with 11 bases left in between. The CDR3 loop spans 13 amino acids. CDR3 sequence (DNA): TGTGCCTGGAGACACTCTGGCCCCTACGAGCAGTACTTC. Translation gives CAWRHSGPYEQYF.

The chain has TRBV19 and TRBJ1-5; 8 bases agree with TRBD1. The CDR3 is made up of 15 amino acids. The ends lost 6 bases at V and 1 base at J; junction bases unmatched: 5. CDR1 and CDR2 (germline): LNHDA, SQIVND (reference sequence). Here the CDR3 DNA reads TGTGCCAGTAGGGCGACAGGGGTGAGCAATCAGCCCCAGCATTTT. Protein sequence: CASRATGVSNQPQHF.

This chain links TRBV25-1 with TRBJ2-2, with D perhaps matching TRBD1 or TRBD2 (5 bases each). This CDR3 spans 15 amino acids. Germline V gives CDR1 MGHDK, CDR2 SYGVNS. V lost 0 bases and J 6 bases, leaving 11 bases between the germline ends. The CDR3 DNA reads as TGTGCCAGCAGTGAATATCAGGGACGGGCCGGGGAGCTGTTTTTT. Protein product: CASSEYQGRAGELFF.

The CDR3 nucleotides are TGTGCCAGCAGCCAATCCAGGGGGCCGGGTCAGCCCCAGCATTTT. It translates to CASSQSRGPGQPQHF. The V gene is TRBV4-2, the J gene TRBJ1-5; 8 bases align to TRBD1. The ends lost 2 bases at V and 6 bases at J; junction bases unmatched: 6. Germline V gives CDR1 LGHNA, CDR2 YNFKEQ. The CDR3 runs to 15 residues.

Of note for this clone: At one of its ends the junction is not consistent with the germline gene, which may arise from a read error. The V and J genes are TRBV7-3 and TRBJ2-7; D unresolved. The CDR3 extends over 14 amino acids. The germline V gene encodes CDR1 SGHTA and CDR2 FQGTGA. The CDR3 loop is CASSLSGNDGQAVF. The CDR3 nucleotides are TGTGCCAGCAGCTTAAGCGGTAATGACGGGCAAGCAGTCTTC.

The chain is built from TRBV7-6 and TRBJ2-1; TRBD2 matches at 11 bases. CDR1 and CDR2 from the germline V gene are SGHVS and FNYEAQ. The V segment lost 5 bases and the J segment 3 bases; nucleotides outside the gene matches: 3. This CDR3 comprises 15 residues. The CDR3 bases are TGTGCCAGCAGCATTACTAGCGGGGGCTACAATGAGCAGTTCTTC. Protein product: CASSITSGGYNEQFF.

This clone turned up a few times. This rearrangement joins TRBV25-1 to TRBJ2-5; possible D gene TRBD2, 6 bases. CDR3 length equals 15 residues. Trimming pared 3 bases from V and 2 bases from J, leaving 13 bases between. Per the germline V gene, CDR1 is MGHDK and CDR2 is SYGVNS. CDR3: CASSDPWRAQETQYF. The CDR3 DNA reads TGTGCCAGCAGTGACCCCTGGAGGGCTCAAGAGACCCAGTACTTC.